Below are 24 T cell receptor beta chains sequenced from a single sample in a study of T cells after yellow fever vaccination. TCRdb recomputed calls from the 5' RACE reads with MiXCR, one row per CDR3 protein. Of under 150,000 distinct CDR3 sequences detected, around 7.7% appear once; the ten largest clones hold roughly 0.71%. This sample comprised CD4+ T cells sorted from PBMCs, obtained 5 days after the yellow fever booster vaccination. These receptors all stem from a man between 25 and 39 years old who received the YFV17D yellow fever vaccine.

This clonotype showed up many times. CDR3 DNA: TGTGCCAGCACCCCAGCGGACAGGGCCTACGAGCAGTACTTC. Amino acids: CASTPADRAYEQYF. The gene calls are TRBV7-2 and TRBJ2-7; 8 positions match TRBD1. Per the germline V gene, CDR1 is SGHTA and CDR2 is FQGNSA. With 7 bases clipped from V and 2 bases from J, the junction kept 7 bases outside the gene matches. This CDR3 contains 14 residues.

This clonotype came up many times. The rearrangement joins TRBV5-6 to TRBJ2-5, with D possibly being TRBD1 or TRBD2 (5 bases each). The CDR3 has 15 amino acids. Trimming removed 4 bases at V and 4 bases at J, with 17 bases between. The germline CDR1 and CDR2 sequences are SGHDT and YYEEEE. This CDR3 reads CASSPVRQGAETQYF. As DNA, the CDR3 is TGTGCCAGCAGCCCAGTCCGGCAGGGAGCAGAGACCCAGTACTTC.

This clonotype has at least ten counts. CDR3 sequence reads: CSSVDNEQFF. CDR3 sequence (DNA): TGCAGCTCAGTCGACAATGAGCAGTTCTTC. The V and J genes are TRBV20-1 and TRBJ2-1; no clear D. CDR1 and CDR2 (germline): DFQATT, SNEGSKA (reference sequence). The length of the CDR3 is 10 residues.

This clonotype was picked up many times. The CDR3: CASSFVVTTEAFF. DNA for the CDR3: TGTGCCAGCAGCTTTGTAGTTACCACTGAAGCTTTCTTT. The rearrangement joins TRBV5-6 to TRBJ1-1; D remains unclear. Trimming left V 2 bases short and J 4 bases short, with 9 bases between. The CDR3 loop spans 13 amino acids. The germline V gene encodes CDR1 SGHDT and CDR2 YYEEEE. Full variable domain (remainder filled in from reference TRBV5-6 and TRBJ1-1): DAGVTQSPTHLIKTRGQQVTLRCSPKSGHDTVSWYQQALGQGPQFIFQYYEEEERQRGNFPDRFSGHQFPNYSSELNVNALLLGDSALYLCASSFVVTTEAFFGQGTRLTVV.

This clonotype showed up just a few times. The CDR3 here is CASSYGGGQYNEQFF. The CDR3 region has the DNA TGTGCCAGCAGCTACGGAGGGGGACAGTACAATGAGCAGTTCTTC. The gene calls are TRBV5-6 and TRBJ2-1; a possible D gene is TRBD1 (7 bases). V shed 3 bases and J shed 4 bases, with 14 bases lying between them. The CDR3 spans 15 residues. The germline V gene has CDR1 SGHDT and CDR2 YYEEEE.

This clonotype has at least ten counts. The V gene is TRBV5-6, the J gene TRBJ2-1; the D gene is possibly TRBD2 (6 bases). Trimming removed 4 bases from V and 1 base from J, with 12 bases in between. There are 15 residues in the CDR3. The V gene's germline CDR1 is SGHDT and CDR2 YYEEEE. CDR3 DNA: TGTGCCAGCAGCCGACTAGTGGAATCCTACAATGAGCAGTTCTTC. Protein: CASSRLVESYNEQFF.

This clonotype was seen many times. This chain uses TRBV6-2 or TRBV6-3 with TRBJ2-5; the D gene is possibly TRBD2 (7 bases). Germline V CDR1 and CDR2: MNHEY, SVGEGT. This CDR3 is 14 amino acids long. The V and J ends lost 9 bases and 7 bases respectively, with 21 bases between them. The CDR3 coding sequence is TGTGCCAGTGAGCCCATTCCGAGGGGGGGGACCCAGTACTTC. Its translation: CASEPIPRGGTQYF.

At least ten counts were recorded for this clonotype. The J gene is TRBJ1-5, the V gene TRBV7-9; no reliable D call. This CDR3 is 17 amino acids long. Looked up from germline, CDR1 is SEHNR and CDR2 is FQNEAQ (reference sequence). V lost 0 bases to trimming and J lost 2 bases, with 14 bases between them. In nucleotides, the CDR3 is TGTGCCAGCAGCTTAGCGTCCCTTGAAAGTGGCAATCAGCCCCAGCATTTT. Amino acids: CASSLASLESGNQPQHF.

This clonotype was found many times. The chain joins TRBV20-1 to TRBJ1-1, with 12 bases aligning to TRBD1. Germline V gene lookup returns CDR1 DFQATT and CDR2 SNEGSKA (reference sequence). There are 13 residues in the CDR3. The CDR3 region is CRPGQGARGEAFF. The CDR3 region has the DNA TGCAGACCGGGACAGGGGGCGCGAGGTGAAGCTTTCTTT.

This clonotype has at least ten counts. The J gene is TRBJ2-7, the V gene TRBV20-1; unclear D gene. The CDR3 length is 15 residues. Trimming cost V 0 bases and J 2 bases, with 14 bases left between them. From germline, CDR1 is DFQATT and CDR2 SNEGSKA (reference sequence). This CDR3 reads CSARDQSSNPYEQYF. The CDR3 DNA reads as TGCAGTGCTAGAGATCAGAGTAGCAACCCCTACGAGCAGTACTTC.

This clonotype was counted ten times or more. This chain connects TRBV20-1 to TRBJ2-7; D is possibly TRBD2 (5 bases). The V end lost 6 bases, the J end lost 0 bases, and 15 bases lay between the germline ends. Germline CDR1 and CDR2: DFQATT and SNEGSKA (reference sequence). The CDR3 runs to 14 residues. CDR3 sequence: CSAISGAASYEQYF. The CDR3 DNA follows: TGCAGTGCCATATCCGGAGCGGCCTCCTACGAGCAGTACTTC.

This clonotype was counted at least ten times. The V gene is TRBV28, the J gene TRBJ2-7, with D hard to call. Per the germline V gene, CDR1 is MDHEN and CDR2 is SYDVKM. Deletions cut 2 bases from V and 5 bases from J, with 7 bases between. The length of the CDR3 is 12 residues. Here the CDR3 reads CASSLLWNEQYF. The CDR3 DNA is TGTGCCAGCAGTTTACTTTGGAACGAGCAGTACTTC.

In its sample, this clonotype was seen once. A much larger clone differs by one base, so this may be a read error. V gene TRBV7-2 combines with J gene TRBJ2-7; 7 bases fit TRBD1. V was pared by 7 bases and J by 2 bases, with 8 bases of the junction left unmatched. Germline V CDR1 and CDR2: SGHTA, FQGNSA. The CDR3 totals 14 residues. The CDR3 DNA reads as TGTGCCAGCACCCAGATAGGGGGCCCCTACGAGCAGTACTTC. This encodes CASTQIGGPYEQYF.

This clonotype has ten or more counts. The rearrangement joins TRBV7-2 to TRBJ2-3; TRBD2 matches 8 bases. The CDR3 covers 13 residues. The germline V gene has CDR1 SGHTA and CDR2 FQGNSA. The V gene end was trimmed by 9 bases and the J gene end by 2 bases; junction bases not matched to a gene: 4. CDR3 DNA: TGTGCCAGTACTAGCGGCTCCACAGATACGCAGTATTTT. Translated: CASTSGSTDTQYF.

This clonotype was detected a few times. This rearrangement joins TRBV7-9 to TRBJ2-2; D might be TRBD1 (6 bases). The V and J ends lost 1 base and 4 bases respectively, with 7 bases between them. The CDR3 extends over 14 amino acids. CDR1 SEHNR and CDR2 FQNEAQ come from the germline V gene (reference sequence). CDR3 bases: TGTGCCAGCAGCTTAGGACAGGCCACCGGGGAGCTGTTTTTT. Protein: CASSLGQATGELFF.

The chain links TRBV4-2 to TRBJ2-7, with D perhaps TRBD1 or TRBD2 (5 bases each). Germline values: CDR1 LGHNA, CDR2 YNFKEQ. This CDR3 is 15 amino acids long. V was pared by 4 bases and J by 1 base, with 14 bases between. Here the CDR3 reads CASSRGVTFSYEQYF. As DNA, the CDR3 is TGTGCCAGCAGCCGAGGGGTCACCTTTTCCTACGAGCAGTACTTC.

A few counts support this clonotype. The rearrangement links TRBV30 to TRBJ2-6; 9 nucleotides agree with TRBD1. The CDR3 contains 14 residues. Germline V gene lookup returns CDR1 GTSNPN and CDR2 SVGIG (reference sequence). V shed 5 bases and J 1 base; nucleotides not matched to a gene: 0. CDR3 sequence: CAWGQGSGANVLTF. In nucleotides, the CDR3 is TGTGCCTGGGGACAGGGGTCTGGGGCCAACGTCCTGACTTTC.

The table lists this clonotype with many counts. The CDR3 DNA reads as TGCAGTGCTAGCCACTACAGGGGAGCATACGAGCAGTACTTC. Its translation: CSASHYRGAYEQYF. The chain employs TRBV20-1 and TRBJ2-7; 7 bases fit TRBD1. The V gene end was trimmed by 3 bases and the J gene end by 4 bases; junction bases not matched to a gene: 9. Germline V lookup: CDR1 DFQATT, CDR2 SNEGSKA (reference sequence). The CDR3 totals 14 residues.

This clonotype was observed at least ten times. CDR3 DNA sequence: TGTGCCAGCAGCTCCCAGACCGACAGGCGGGACGAGCAGTACTTC. This gives the protein CASSSQTDRRDEQYF. The chain combines TRBV21-1 with TRBJ2-7; TRBD1 is taken as the D call from the table, unchecked against the DNA. TRBV21-1 is a listed pseudogene. The CDR3 is 15 amino acids.

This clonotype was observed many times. CDR3 bases: TGTGCCAGCAGCTTGTATCAGGGGGAGACCCAGTACTTC. Translated: CASSLYQGETQYF. The chain carries TRBV5-6 and TRBJ2-5, with D maybe TRBD1 (6 bases). Germline V gene sequence: CDR1 SGHDT, CDR2 YYEEEE. This CDR3 is 13 amino acids long. V lost 1 base to trimming and J lost 5 bases, with 9 bases between them.

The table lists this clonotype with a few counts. Here the CDR3 reads CATSDGRFRNTIYF. The DNA of the CDR3 is TGTGCCACTTCGGACGGGAGATTTAGAAACACCATATATTTT. The chain recombines TRBV12-3 or TRBV12-4 with TRBJ1-3, with D hard to call. The V end was cut by 10 bases, the J end by 5 bases, with 18 bases between. The CDR3 loop spans 14 amino acids.

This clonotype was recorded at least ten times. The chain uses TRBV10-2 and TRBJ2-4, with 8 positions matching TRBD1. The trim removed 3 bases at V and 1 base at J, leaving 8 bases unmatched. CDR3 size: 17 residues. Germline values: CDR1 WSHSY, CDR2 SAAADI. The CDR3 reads CASSERSGGKAKNIQYF. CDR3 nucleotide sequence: TGCGCCAGCAGTGAAAGGTCAGGGGGCAAGGCCAAAAACATTCAGTACTTC.

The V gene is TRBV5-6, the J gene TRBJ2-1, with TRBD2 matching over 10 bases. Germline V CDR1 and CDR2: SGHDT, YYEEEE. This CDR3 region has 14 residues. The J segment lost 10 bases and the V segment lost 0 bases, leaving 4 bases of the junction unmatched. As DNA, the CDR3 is TGTGCCAGCAGCTTGGGAGCTAGCGGGAGCGAGCAGTTCTTC. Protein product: CASSLGASGSEQFF.

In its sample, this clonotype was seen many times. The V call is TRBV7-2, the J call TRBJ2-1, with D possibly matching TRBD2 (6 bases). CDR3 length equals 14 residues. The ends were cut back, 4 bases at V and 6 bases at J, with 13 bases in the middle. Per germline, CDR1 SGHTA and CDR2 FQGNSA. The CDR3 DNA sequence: TGTGCCAGCAGCTCGTCCCGGGGGAGCAATGAGCAGTTCTTC. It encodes CASSSSRGSNEQFF.